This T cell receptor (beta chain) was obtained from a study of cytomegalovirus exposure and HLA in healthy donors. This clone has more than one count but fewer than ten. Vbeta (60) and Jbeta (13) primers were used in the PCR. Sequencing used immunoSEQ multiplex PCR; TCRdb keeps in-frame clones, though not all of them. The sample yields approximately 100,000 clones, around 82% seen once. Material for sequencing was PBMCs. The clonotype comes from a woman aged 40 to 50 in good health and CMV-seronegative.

In DNA form, the CDR3 reads TGTGCCAGCAGCTTCTTTTTAGTTGGTAGCAATCAGCCCCAGCATTTT. As protein: CASSFFLVGSNQPQHF. V is TRBV7-8 and J is TRBJ1-5; D gene ambiguous. Trimming shortened V by 3 bases and J by 0 bases, and 12 bases separated the two germline ends. In germline, CDR1 is SGHVS, CDR2 FQNEAQ. The CDR3 loop spans 16 amino acids.